This is a list of T cell receptor beta chains from one sample in a study of T-cell reconstitution after alpha-beta-depleted transplantation in children. One entry per CDR3 protein results from TCRdb running MiXCR on the PCR reads. The repertoire holds about half a million distinct CDR3 sequences, with around 13% as singletons. The sequencing used PBMCs from the stem cell graft donor, collected from the stem cell graft. The receptor set was obtained from a human donor who donated a stem cell graft to a child with combined immunodeficiency. Both conserved end residues are part of each CDR3. The order of the fields is CDR3 protein, CDR3 DNA, J gene, V gene, clone size, D gene. A D gene is named only where the DNA matches it firmly. Part of the rows lack a size; the others show once, few, many or a class for expanded clones.

CDR3: CASSDSSGTGNEQFF
DNA: TGTGCCAGCAGTGACTCTAGCGGGACTGGCAATGAGCAGTTCTTC
J: TRBJ2-1
V: TRBV6-4
size: many
D: TRBD2

CDR3: CASSRDLTSNEQFF
DNA: TGTGCCAGCAGCCGGGATCTAACTAGTAATGAGCAGTTCTTC
J: TRBJ2-1
V: TRBV14
size: many
D: -

CDR3: CATSDPGLDGTDTQYF
DNA: TGTGCCACCAGTGACCCGGGACTAGACGGCACAGATACGCAGTATTTT
J: TRBJ2-3
V: TRBV24-1
size: few
D: TRBD2

CDR3: CATRERLVDNQPQHF
DNA: TGTGCCACCAGGGAACGCCTGGTGGACAATCAGCCCCAGCATTTT
J: TRBJ1-5
V: TRBV10-3
size: -
D: -

CDR3: CSATVTSEGGATDTQYF
DNA: TGCAGTGCTACCGTCACCTCAGAGGGAGGGGCCACAGATACGCAGTATTTT
J: TRBJ2-3
V: TRBV20-1
size: few
D: TRBD2

CDR3: CASSLAGGLEAFF
DNA: TGTGCCAGCAGTTTAGCCGGGGGCCTGGAGGCTTTCTTT
J: TRBJ1-1
V: TRBV27
size: -
D: -

CDR3: CASSSGPGPSNQPQHF
DNA: TGTGCCAGCAGCTCCGGGCCAGGGCCCAGCAATCAGCCCCAGCATTTT
J: TRBJ1-5
V: TRBV9
size: -
D: -

CDR3: CASSLKTSGNTDTQYF
DNA: TGCGCCAGCAGCTTAAAGACTAGCGGTAACACAGATACGCAGTATTTT
J: TRBJ2-3
V: TRBV5-1
size: many
D: TRBD2

CDR3: CASSETGSGADTQYF
DNA: TGTGCCAGCAGTGAAACGGGGAGCGGCGCAGATACGCAGTATTTT
J: TRBJ2-3
V: TRBV25-1
size: many
D: -

CDR3: CASSTLTGKETQYF
DNA: TGTGCCAGCAGCACTCTGACAGGGAAGGAGACCCAGTACTTC
J: TRBJ2-5
V: TRBV7-8
size: many
D: TRBD1

CDR3: CATQQGLNTEAFF
DNA: TGTGCCACCCAACAGGGTCTGAACACTGAAGCTTTCTTT
J: TRBJ1-1
V: TRBV7-9
size: many
D: -

CDR3: CASSARDRGKNTQYF
DNA: TGTGCCAGCAGCGCCCGGGACAGGGGGAAAAATACGCAGTATTTT
J: TRBJ2-3
V: TRBV9
size: once
D: TRBD1

CDR3: CASSTTGTVNNSPLHF
DNA: TGCGCCAGCAGCACTACCGGGACAGTGAATAATTCACCCCTCCACTTT
J: TRBJ1-6
V: TRBV5-1
size: few
D: TRBD1

CDR3: CASSLSGTGVSEQYF
DNA: TGTGCCAGCAGTTTATCCGGGACAGGGGTATCCGAGCAGTACTTC
J: TRBJ2-7
V: TRBV12-3/TRBV12-4
size: -
D: TRBD1

CDR3: CASTKRASGSYEQYF
DNA: TGTGCCAGCACCAAGCGGGCTAGCGGTTCCTACGAGCAGTACTTC
J: TRBJ2-7
V: TRBV6-2/TRBV6-3
size: -
D: TRBD2

CDR3: CASRSQGMYEQYF
DNA: TGTGCCAGCAGGTCTCAGGGGATGTACGAGCAGTACTTC
J: TRBJ2-7
V: TRBV6-1
size: -
D: -

CDR3: CASSTSPRQGADTQYF
DNA: TGTGCCAGCAGCACGAGTCCCAGACAGGGAGCAGATACGCAGTATTTT
J: TRBJ2-3
V: TRBV11-2
size: -
D: TRBD1

CDR3: CASRFRTGSQETQYF
DNA: TGTGCCAGCAGGTTCAGAACGGGGAGCCAAGAGACCCAGTACTTC
J: TRBJ2-5
V: TRBV11-3
size: -
D: -

CDR3: CSARKGLLSSYEQYF
DNA: TGCAGTGCTAGAAAGGGACTGTTAAGCTCCTACGAGCAGTACTTC
J: TRBJ2-7
V: TRBV20-1
size: many
D: -

CDR3: CASSLDDSLYEQYF
DNA: TGCGCCAGCAGCTTGGATGACAGTCTCTACGAGCAGTACTTC
J: TRBJ2-7
V: TRBV5-1
size: many
D: -

CDR3: CASSLGQETQYF
DNA: TGTGCCAGCAGCTTAGGCCAAGAGACCCAGTACTTC
J: TRBJ2-5
V: TRBV5-1
size: many
D: -

CDR3: CASSPPSWGYQETQYF
DNA: TGTGCCAGCAGCCCTCCCTCTTGGGGGTACCAAGAGACCCAGTACTTC
J: TRBJ2-5
V: TRBV9
size: -
D: -